This T cell receptor (beta chain) was retrieved from a study of monozygotic twins with inflammatory bowel disease. Study findings and constraints: There was no support for any single strong signal or clonotype associated with IBD.

For every donor, one blood sample of around 2.5 ml was drawn. Per germline, CDR1 MNHEY and CDR2 SVGEGT. This CDR3 has 13 residues. Total RNA input per TCR library was roughly 3,300 ng. For every sample, eight separate reactions were used to make cDNA. TCRdb re-called the 5' RACE reads, yielding one record per CDR3 amino acid sequence without DNA. This table lists approximately 400,000 distinct CDR3 sequences. In the case of this clonotype: Its antigen is as yet unknown.

Input material: blood. This TCR was recovered from a human donor with ulcerative colitis or Crohn's disease, or a healthy co-twin of an affected twin (not recorded which). This chain uses TRBV6-2 or TRBV6-3 with TRBJ1-1. The CDR3: CASSFLRNTEAFF.